The clone carrying this TCR beta chain was found a few times. What it recognizes is unknown. Preparation of the TCRbeta library involved a method that used unique molecular identifiers. In TCRdb, the PCR reads were re-called with MiXCR into one record per CDR3 protein. The sample yields under 750,000 distinct CDR3 sequences, roughly 24% seen once. CDR3 length: 16 residues. The V end lost 3 bases, the J end lost 2 bases, and 18 bases lay between the germline ends. From germline, CDR1 is SQVTM and CDR2 ANQGSEA. These data originate in a study of T-cell reconstitution after alpha-beta-depleted transplantation in children. Study-level findings and limits: Alpha-beta T cells about two months after transplant reportedly derived from several hundred expanded graft clones. A year had passed since transplant, and T-cell counts and diversity by then came mostly from newly produced T cells.

The sequence came from a boy younger than two who had a stem cell transplant for acute myeloid leukemia, so the T cells may come from the graft donor. The source material was PBMCs, mostly from graft donor cells, sampled 360 days after TCRalphabeta/CD19-depleted stem cell transplant. The chain uses TRBV29-1 and TRBJ2-3; possibly TRBD2 for D (6 bases). CDR3 coding DNA: TGCAGCGTTGACCGGACTCTCCGGGACTCCACAGATACGCAGTATTTT. Amino acids: CSVDRTLRDSTDTQYF.